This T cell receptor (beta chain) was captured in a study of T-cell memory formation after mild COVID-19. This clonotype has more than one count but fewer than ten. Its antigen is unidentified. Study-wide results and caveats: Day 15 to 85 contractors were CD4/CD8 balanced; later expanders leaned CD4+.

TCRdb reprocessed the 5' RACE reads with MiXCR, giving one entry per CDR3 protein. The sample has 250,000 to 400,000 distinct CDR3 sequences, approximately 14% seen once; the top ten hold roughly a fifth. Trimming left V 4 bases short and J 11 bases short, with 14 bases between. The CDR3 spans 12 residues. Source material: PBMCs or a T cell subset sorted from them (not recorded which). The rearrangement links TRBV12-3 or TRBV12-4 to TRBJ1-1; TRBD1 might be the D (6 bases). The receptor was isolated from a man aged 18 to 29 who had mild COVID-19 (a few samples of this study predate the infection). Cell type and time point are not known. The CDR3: CASSSQGGRAFF. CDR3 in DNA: TGTGCCAGCAGTTCTCAAGGGGGTCGGGCTTTCTTT.